Presented here are 9 T cell receptor beta chains from one specimen sequenced in a study of cytomegalovirus exposure and HLA in healthy donors. PCR employed 60 Vbeta and 13 Jbeta primers. Sequencing used immunoSEQ multiplex PCR; TCRdb keeps in-frame clones, though not all of them. Here the sample spans 200,000 to 250,000 clones, more than 70% being singletons. Sample: PBMCs. All receptors come from a human donor in good health.

The chain links TRBV9 to TRBJ1-5, with 9 bases aligning to TRBD1. The CDR3 has 15 residues. V was clipped by 4 bases and J by 1 base; unmatched bases: 3. The germline gives CDR1 SGDLS, CDR2 YYNGEE. In nucleotides, the CDR3 is TGTGCCAGCAGCAAACAGGGGGCAAGCAATCAGCCCCAGCATTTT. Amino acid sequence: CASSKQGASNQPQHF.

The chain uses TRBV4-1 and TRBJ1-2; possible D gene TRBD1, 6 bases. V dropped 1 base and J dropped 4 bases, with 16 bases sitting between them. The CDR3 contains 16 residues. Looked up from germline, CDR1 is MGHRA and CDR2 is YSYEKL. The CDR3 region is CASSQGRQVLGYGYTF. The CDR3 DNA sequence: TGCGCCAGCAGCCAAGGCCGACAGGTCCTCGGCTATGGCTACACCTTC.

The chain carries TRBV11-2 and TRBJ2-3; 13 positions match TRBD2. CDR1 SGHAT and CDR2 FQNNGV come from the germline V gene. The junction had 17 bases not matched to a gene; V was cut back by 3 bases and J by 11 bases. The CDR3 is 18 amino acids. CDR3 sequence reads: CASSFFPRTSGSLAKQYF. DNA for the CDR3: TGTGCCAGCAGCTTTTTCCCACGGACTAGCGGGAGCCTTGCAAAGCAGTATTTT.

The chain combines TRBV4-1 with TRBJ2-7, with 7 bases identical to TRBD1. CDR3 length: 14 residues. V was pared by 4 bases and J by 2 bases, with 5 bases of the junction left unmatched. Per the germline V gene, CDR1 is MGHRA and CDR2 is YSYEKL. CDR3 sequence: CASSPGTATYEQYF. In DNA, the CDR3 is TGCGCCAGCAGCCCCGGGACAGCAACCTACGAGCAGTACTTC.

The chain uses TRBV10-3 and TRBJ2-7, with 9 positions matching TRBD2. V shed 8 bases and J 1 base; nucleotides not matched to a gene: 6. CDR3 length equals 14 residues. Per the germline V gene, CDR1 is ENHRY and CDR2 is SYGVKD. The CDR3 here is CAIGRLADSYEQYF. The CDR3 DNA follows: TGTGCCATCGGTCGACTAGCGGATTCCTACGAGCAGTACTTC.

The genes are TRBV7-2 and TRBJ2-3; the D gene is possibly TRBD2 (5 bases). The germline V gene has CDR1 SGHTA and CDR2 FQGNSA. The ends were cut back, 0 bases at V and 5 bases at J, with 9 bases in the middle. This CDR3 region has 14 residues. The CDR3 DNA is TGTGCCAGCAGCTTAGCGAGGGAAGGAGATACGCAGTATTTT. It yields the protein CASSLAREGDTQYF.

As regards this clone: Other nucleotide sequences in the sample specify the same CDR3. V gene TRBV30 combines with J gene TRBJ2-7; perhaps TRBD2 as D (5 bases). V was cut by 0 bases and J by 1 base, with 10 bases left in between. The CDR3 has 14 residues. Germline V gene data show CDR1 as GTSNPN and CDR2 as SVGIG (reference sequence). Here the CDR3 reads CAWSVQGSSYEQYF. In nucleotides, the CDR3 is TGTGCCTGGAGTGTACAAGGGAGTTCCTACGAGCAGTACTTC.

V and J are TRBV4-2 and TRBJ2-3; TRBD1 might be the D (6 bases). V dropped 2 bases and J dropped 1 base, with 22 bases sitting between them. The CDR3 length is 19 residues. The germline CDR1 and CDR2 sequences are LGHNA and YNFKEQ. CDR3 coding DNA: TGTGCCAGCAGCCAAACAGGGAACAGGTGGGCTCGTGGCACAGATACGCAGTATTTT. As protein: CASSQTGNRWARGTDTQYF.

V and J are TRBV10-3 and TRBJ2-2; 8 nucleotides align to TRBD2. CDR1 is ENHRY and CDR2 is SYGVKD in the germline V gene. The CDR3 has 14 residues. After removal of 8 bases from V and 7 bases from J, the junction contained 9 bases not matched to a gene. CDR3 DNA: TGTGCCATCCGGGAAAGCGGGAGTAACGGGGAGCTGTTTTTT. This encodes CAIRESGSNGELFF.